This TCR beta chain originates from a study of blood T cell repertoires in COVID-19. This CDR3 has 13 residues. Germline-derived CDR1 and CDR2 are SGHAT and FQDESV (reference sequence). Deletions cut 3 bases from V and 12 bases from J, with 15 bases between. The protocol was immunoSEQ multiplex PCR, while the TCRdb copy is restricted to in-frame clones and leaves out a portion. Here the sample spans approximately 200,000 clones, approximately 80% being singletons. This chain joins TRBV11-1 and TRBJ2-1; TRBD2 might be the D (5 bases). Specimen: PBMCs or T cells enriched from blood (not recorded which). This TCR came from a woman between 40 and 50 years old with acute COVID-19. CDR3 protein: CASSLSGPRTQFF. The DNA of the CDR3 is TGTGCCAGCAGCTTGAGCGGCCCGCGGACGCAGTTCTTC.